This is a list of T cell receptor beta chains from one sample in a study of blood T cell repertoires in COVID-19. Measured with immunoSEQ multiplex PCR; TCRdb has only the in-frame clones, and not every one. This repertoire shows approximately 100,000 clones, 80% to 95% found once; its top ten account for roughly 5%. The specimen sequenced was peripheral blood. Source of these receptors: a man aged 70-80 years with acute or convalescent COVID-19. The CDR3 runs from the conserved cysteine through the conserved F or W. The D gene is left open where the match is weak. Size tells how often a clone was seen (once, few, many) or the class of an expanded clone, and some rows leave it out.

CDR3 protein,CDR3 DNA,clone size,V gene,D gene,J gene
CASSVVGGSGELFF,TGTGCCAGCAGCGTAGTTGGGGGCTCCGGGGAGCTGTTTTTT,.,TRBV9,.,TRBJ2-2
CASSPIPGQGFSGELFF,TGTGCCAGCAGCCCGATACCGGGACAGGGGTTCTCCGGGGAGCTGTTTTTT,.,TRBV7-8,TRBD1,TRBJ2-2
CASSTRQGWKAFF,TGTGCCAGCAGCACCAGACAGGGCTGGAAGGCTTTCTTT,.,TRBV7-9,TRBD1,TRBJ1-1
CATSSNSYGYTF,TGTGCCACCTCCTCTAATTCCTATGGCTACACCTTC,few,TRBV6-6,.,TRBJ1-2
CASGLARTGGSQPQHF,TGTGCTAGTGGTTTGGCCCGGACAGGGGGAAGTCAGCCCCAGCATTTT,.,TRBV12-5,TRBD1,TRBJ1-5
CASSLWGQGALEQYF,TGTGCCAGCAGTTTATGGGGACAGGGGGCTCTCGAGCAGTACTTC,.,TRBV28,TRBD1,TRBJ2-7
CASSLTGGNSPLHF,TGTGCCAGTAGTTTGACAGGGGGGAATTCACCCCTCCACTTT,.,TRBV19,TRBD1,TRBJ1-6
CASSRGGQGYGYTF,TGTGCCAGCAGCAGGGGCGGACAGGGATATGGCTACACCTTC,once,TRBV5-4,TRBD1,TRBJ1-2
CASSERTGSNEKLFF,TGTGCCAGCAGTGAAAGGACGGGGTCAAATGAAAAACTGTTTTTT,once,TRBV6-1,.,TRBJ1-4
CASRVAGAGELFF,TGTGCCAGCAGGGTAGCGGGGGCTGGGGAGCTGTTTTTT,.,TRBV12-3/TRBV12-4,TRBD2,TRBJ2-2
CASSWGDRDFSYNEQFF,TGTGCCAGCAGCTGGGGGGACAGGGATTTCTCCTACAATGAGCAGTTCTTC,.,TRBV27,TRBD1,TRBJ2-1
CASTMDSDYGYTF,TGTGCCAGCACCATGGACAGCGACTATGGCTACACCTTC,.,TRBV7-8,.,TRBJ1-2
CAISETPTEYTEAFF,TGTGCCATCAGTGAGACCCCGACGGAGTACACTGAAGCTTTCTTT,.,TRBV10-3,.,TRBJ1-1
CSVVQPGTGELFF,TGCAGCGTTGTGCAACCGGGGACCGGGGAGCTGTTTTTT,.,TRBV29-1,.,TRBJ2-2
CSVEGDRAYEQYF,TGCAGCGTTGAGGGTGACAGGGCCTACGAGCAGTACTTC,.,TRBV29-1,TRBD1,TRBJ2-7
CASRPLWGGEKLFF,TGTGCCAGCAGGCCCCTCTGGGGAGGCGAAAAACTGTTTTTT,.,TRBV5-8,.,TRBJ1-4
CASSLSLNEQFF,TGTGCCAGCAGTTTATCCCTCAATGAGCAGTTCTTC,once,TRBV27,.,TRBJ2-1
CASSYLQNTEAFF,TGTGCCAGCAGTTATTTACAGAACACTGAAGCTTTCTTT,.,TRBV6-2/TRBV6-3,.,TRBJ1-1
CASSRISNQPQHF,TGTGCCAGCAGTCGTATATCGAATCAGCCCCAGCATTTT,.,TRBV12-3/TRBV12-4,.,TRBJ1-5
CASSLEVGGPYEQYF,TGTGCCAGCAGCTTAGAGGTGGGAGGACCCTACGAGCAGTACTTC,.,TRBV7-2,.,TRBJ2-7
CASTTGTSAYEQYF,TGTGCCAGCACCACCGGGACTAGCGCCTACGAGCAGTACTTC,once,TRBV5-6,TRBD2,TRBJ2-7
CAIRVSVNTEAFF,TGCGCCATCAGGGTTAGCGTGAACACTGAAGCTTTCTTT,.,TRBV10-2,.,TRBJ1-1
CASSLSGRGQETQYF,TGTGCCAGCAGCTTGTCAGGCAGGGGGCAAGAGACCCAGTACTTC,.,TRBV5-4,TRBD1,TRBJ2-5
CASSQEGAGTGELFF,TGTGCCAGCAGCCAAGAGGGGGCTGGGACCGGGGAGCTGTTTTTT,few,TRBV4-2,.,TRBJ2-2
CASSLGTAPNLEF,TGTGCCAGCAGCTTAGGCACAGCTCCGAATTTGGAATTC,.,TRBV7-9,.,TRBJ2-7
CATSREKGGLAKNIQYF,TGTGCCACCAGCAGAGAAAAGGGGGGGCTAGCCAAAAACATTCAGTACTTC,.,TRBV15,.,TRBJ2-4
CASSEDRDGTYEQYF,TGTGCCAGTAGCGAGGACAGGGATGGCACCTACGAGCAGTACTTC,.,TRBV19,TRBD1,TRBJ2-7